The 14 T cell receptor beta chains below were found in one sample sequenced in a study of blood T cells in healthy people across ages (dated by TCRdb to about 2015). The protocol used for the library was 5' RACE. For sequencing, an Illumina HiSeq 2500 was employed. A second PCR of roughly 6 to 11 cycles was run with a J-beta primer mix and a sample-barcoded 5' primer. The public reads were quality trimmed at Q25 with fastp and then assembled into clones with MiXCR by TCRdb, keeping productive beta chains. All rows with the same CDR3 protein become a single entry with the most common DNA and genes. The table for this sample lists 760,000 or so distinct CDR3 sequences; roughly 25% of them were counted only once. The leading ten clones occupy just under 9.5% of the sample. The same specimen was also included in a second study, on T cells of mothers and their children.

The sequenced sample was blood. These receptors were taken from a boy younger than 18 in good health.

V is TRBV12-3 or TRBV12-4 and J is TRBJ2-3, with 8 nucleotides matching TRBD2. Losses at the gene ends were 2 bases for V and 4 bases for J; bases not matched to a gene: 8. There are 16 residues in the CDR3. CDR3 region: CASSLFRGGPADTQYF. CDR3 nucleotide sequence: TGTGCCAGCAGTTTATTTCGGGGGGGCCCCGCAGATACGCAGTATTTT.

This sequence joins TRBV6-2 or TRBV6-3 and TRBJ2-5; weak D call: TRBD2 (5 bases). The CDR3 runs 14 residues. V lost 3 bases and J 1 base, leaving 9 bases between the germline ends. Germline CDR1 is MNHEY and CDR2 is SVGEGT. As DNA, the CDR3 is TGTGCCAGCAGTTATTCGGCGGGCCAAGAGACCCAGTACTTC. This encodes CASSYSAGQETQYF.

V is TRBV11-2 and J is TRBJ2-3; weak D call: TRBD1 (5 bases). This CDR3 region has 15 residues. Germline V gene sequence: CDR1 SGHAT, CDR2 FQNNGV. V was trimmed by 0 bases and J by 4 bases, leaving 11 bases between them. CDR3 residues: CASSLDGRGADTQYF. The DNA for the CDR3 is TGTGCCAGCAGCTTAGATGGAAGGGGCGCAGATACGCAGTATTTT.

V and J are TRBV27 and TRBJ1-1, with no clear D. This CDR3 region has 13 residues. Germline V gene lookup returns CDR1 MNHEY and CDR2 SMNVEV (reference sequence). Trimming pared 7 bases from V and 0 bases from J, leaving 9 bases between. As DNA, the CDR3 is TGTGCCAGCAAGGGCAGTTTGAACACTGAAGCTTTCTTT. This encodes CASKGSLNTEAFF.

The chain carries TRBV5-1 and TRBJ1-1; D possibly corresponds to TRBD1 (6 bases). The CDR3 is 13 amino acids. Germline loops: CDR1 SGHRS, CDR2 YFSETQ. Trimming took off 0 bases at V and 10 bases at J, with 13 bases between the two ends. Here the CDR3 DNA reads TGCGCCAGCAGCTTGGAAGGACAGCTTCTAGCTTTCTTT. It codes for CASSLEGQLLAFF.

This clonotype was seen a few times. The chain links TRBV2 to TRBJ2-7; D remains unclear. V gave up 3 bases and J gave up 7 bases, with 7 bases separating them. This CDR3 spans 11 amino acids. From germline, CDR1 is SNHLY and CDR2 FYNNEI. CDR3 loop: CASSDRLEQYF. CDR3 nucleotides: TGTGCCAGCAGTGATCGTCTTGAGCAGTACTTC.

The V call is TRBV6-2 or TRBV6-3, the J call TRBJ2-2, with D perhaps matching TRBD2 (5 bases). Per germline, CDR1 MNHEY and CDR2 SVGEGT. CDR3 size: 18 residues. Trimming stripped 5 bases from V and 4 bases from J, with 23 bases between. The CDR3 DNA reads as TGTGCCAGCAGTACATCAACTTTGAGGGCCTTATTCACCGGGGAGCTGTTTTTT. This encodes CASSTSTLRALFTGELFF.

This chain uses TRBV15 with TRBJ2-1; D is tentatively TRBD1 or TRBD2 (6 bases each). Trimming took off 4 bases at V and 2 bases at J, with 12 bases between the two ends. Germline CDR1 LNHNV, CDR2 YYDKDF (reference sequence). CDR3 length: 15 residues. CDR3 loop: CATSTRGGTYNEQFF. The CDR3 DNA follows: TGTGCCACCAGCACCCGAGGGGGGACCTACAATGAGCAGTTCTTC.

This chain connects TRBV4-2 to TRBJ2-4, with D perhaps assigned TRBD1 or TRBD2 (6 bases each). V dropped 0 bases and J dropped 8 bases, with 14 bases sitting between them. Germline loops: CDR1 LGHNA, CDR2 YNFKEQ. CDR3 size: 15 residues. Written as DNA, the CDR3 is TGTGCCAGCAGCCAAGAGGATTCGGGGGCGGACATTCAGTACTTC. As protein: CASSQEDSGADIQYF.

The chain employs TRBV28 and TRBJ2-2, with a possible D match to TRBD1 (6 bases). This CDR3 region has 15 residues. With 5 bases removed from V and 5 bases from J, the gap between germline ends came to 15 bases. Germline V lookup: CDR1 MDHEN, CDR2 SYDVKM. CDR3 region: CASSPRTALTGELFF. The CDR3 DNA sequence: TGTGCCAGCAGTCCTAGGACAGCCTTAACCGGGGAGCTGTTTTTT.

The chain's CDR3 is CATSREVGQEQFF. CDR3 DNA sequence: TGTGCCACCAGCAGGGAGGTAGGGCAGGAGCAGTTCTTC. V is TRBV15 and J is TRBJ2-5; D is possibly TRBD2 (5 bases). The J call may be incorrect, as the DNA end agrees better with TRBJ2-1. The germline gives CDR1 LNHNV, CDR2 YYDKDF (reference sequence). The CDR3 has 13 residues.

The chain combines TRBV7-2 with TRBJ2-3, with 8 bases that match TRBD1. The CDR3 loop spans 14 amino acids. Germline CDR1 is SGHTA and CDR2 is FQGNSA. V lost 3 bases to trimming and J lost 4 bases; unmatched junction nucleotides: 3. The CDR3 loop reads CASSFPDRADTQYF. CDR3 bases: TGTGCCAGCAGCTTCCCGGACAGGGCAGATACGCAGTATTTT.

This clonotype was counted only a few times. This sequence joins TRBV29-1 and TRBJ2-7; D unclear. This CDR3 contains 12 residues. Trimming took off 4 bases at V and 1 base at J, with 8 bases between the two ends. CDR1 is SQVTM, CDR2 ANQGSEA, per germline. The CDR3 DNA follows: TGCAGCGTTGTTACAATGTCCTACGAGCAGTACTTC. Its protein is CSVVTMSYEQYF.

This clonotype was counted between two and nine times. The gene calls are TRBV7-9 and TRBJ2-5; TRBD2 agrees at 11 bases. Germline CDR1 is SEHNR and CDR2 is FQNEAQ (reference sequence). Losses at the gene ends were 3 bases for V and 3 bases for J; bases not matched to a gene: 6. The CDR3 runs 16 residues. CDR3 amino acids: CASSFLAGGSEETQYF. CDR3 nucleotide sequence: TGTGCCAGCAGCTTCCTAGCGGGAGGATCAGAAGAGACCCAGTACTTC.